Listed below are T cell receptor beta chains from one sample, sequenced in a study of CD8 T cells in Susac syndrome. In TCRdb, the immunoSEQ multiplex PCR reads were re-called with MiXCR into one record per CDR3 protein. The data show more than 150,000 distinct CDR3 sequences, approximately 94% seen once. Material: CD4+ T cells from PBMCs. The receptors come from a human donor with Susac syndrome. Each CDR3 is given with its conserved first and last residue. The D gene is left open where the match is weak. A clone size is listed for some rows: how often the clone was seen (once, few, many), or a class if it is expanded.

clone_size	d_call	v_call	j_call	cdr3_aa	cdr3_nt
.	TRBD1	TRBV7-8	TRBJ1-1	CASSLLQGIMYTEAFF	TGTGCCAGCAGCCTACTACAGGGGATCATGTACACTGAAGCTTTCTTT
.	.	TRBV28	TRBJ1-5	CASSLSGSNQPQHF	TGTGCCAGCAGTTTATCGGGCAGCAATCAGCCCCAGCATTTT
.	.	TRBV5-4	TRBJ2-2	CASSLVGGGELFF	TGTGCCAGCAGCTTGGTTGGTGGAGGGGAGCTGTTTTTT
.	.	TRBV7-9	TRBJ1-4	CASSRRGKLFF	TGTGCCAGCAGTCGTCGGGGAAAACTGTTTTTT
.	TRBD1	TRBV15	TRBJ2-5	CATSRGLATGTETQYF	TGTGCCACCAGCAGAGGACTTGCGACAGGGACAGAGACCCAGTACTTC
.	.	TRBV10-3	TRBJ2-7	CAISESGDPSSEQYF	TGTGCCATCAGTGAGTCTGGCGACCCGAGCAGCGAGCAGTACTTC
few	TRBD1	TRBV29-1	TRBJ2-7	CSGRTGVGYEQYF	TGCAGCGGACGGACAGGGGTTGGCTACGAGCAGTACTTC
once	TRBD2	TRBV5-6	TRBJ2-5	CASSGIAGGAGGTQYF	TGTGCCAGCAGCGGAATAGCGGGGGGGGCCGGAGGGACCCAGTACTTC
.	.	TRBV15	TRBJ2-2	CATSRELAVGELFF	TGTGCCACCAGCAGAGAACTAGCAGTCGGGGAGCTGTTTTTT
.	TRBD1	TRBV20-1	TRBJ1-5	CSATQGTGNQPQHF	TGCAGTGCTACCCAGGGGACAGGGAATCAGCCCCAGCATTTT
.	.	TRBV11-2	TRBJ2-2	CASSYRNAGELFF	TGTGCCAGCAGCTATAGGAACGCCGGGGAGCTGTTTTTT
.	.	TRBV27	TRBJ1-2	CASSFGGEYGYTF	TGTGCCAGCAGTTTTGGGGGGGAATATGGCTACACCTTC
.	TRBD1	TRBV24-1	TRBJ2-1	CATSSRTGRYNEQFF	TGTGCCACCAGTTCTCGGACAGGGAGATACAATGAGCAGTTCTTC
.	.	TRBV30	TRBJ1-2	CAWKPHQGSYGYTF	TGTGCCTGGAAGCCGCATCAGGGTTCCTATGGCTACACCTTC